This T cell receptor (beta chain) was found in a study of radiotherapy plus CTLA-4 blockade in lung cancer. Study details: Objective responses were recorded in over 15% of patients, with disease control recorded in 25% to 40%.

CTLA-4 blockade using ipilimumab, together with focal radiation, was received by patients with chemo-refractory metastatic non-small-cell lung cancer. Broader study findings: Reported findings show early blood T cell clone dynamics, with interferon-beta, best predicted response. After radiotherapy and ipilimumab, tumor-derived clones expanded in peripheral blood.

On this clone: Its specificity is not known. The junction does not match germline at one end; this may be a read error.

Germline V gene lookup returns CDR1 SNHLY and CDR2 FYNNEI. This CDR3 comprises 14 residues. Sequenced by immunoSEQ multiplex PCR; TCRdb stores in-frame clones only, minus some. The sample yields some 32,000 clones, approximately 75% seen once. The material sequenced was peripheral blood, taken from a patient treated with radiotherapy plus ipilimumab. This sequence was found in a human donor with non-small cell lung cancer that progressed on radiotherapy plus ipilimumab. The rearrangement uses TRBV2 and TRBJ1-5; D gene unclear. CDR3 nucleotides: TGTGCCAGCAGTTCGGAGGCAAGCAATCAGCCACAGAATTTT. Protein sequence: CASSSEASNQPQNF.